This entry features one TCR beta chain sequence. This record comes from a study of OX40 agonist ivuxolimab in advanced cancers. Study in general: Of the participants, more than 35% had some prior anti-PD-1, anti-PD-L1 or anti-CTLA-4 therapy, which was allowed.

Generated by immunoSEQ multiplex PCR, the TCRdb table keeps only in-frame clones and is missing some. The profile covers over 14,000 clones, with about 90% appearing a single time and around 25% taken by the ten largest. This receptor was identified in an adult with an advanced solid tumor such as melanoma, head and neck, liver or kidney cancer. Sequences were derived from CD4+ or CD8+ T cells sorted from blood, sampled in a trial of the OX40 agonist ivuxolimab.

This chain's CDR3 is CAIRDDREYNEQFF. The CDR3 DNA reads as TGTGCCATCAGGGACGACAGGGAGTACAATGAGCAGTTCTTC. The chain employs TRBV10-3 and TRBJ2-1; TRBD1 matches at 7 bases. Trimming cost V 6 bases and J 4 bases; bases outside gene matches: 6. Germline lookup yields CDR1 ENHRY and CDR2 SYGVKD. The CDR3 has 14 amino acids.